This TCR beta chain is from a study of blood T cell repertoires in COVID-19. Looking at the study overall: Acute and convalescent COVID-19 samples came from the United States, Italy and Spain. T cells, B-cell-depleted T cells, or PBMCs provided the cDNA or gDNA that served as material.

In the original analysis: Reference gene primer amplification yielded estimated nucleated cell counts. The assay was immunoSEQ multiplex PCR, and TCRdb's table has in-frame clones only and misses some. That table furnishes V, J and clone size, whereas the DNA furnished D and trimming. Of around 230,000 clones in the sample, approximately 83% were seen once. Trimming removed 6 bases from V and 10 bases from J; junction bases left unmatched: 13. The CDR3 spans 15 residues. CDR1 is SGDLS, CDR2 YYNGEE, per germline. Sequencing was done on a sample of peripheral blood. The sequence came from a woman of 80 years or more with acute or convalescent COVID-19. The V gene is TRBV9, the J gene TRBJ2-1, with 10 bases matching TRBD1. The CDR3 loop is CASTISGQGVNEQFF. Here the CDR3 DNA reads TGTGCCAGCACCATTTCAGGACAGGGGGTGAACGAGCAGTTCTTC.